The 10 T cell receptor beta chains listed next were all sequenced from one sample in a study of PD-L1 blockade in urothelial cancer (dated by TCRdb to 2015 to 2018). The sample's time point label, in plain terms: peripheral blood 6 weeks after treatment start. Libraries were built with the immunoSEQ multiplex PCR assay. TCRdb limited this immuneACCESS table to in-frame rearrangements with V and J called. A share of clones is missing; checked studies link under half to unresolved V genes, and the rest is unexplained. For this sample there are more than 90,000 clones; 75% to 90% appear just once. The ten most abundant clones make up 8.4% of the sample. The sequencing used PBMCs, collected around atezolizumab (anti-PD-L1) treatment. Receptors were obtained from a man aged 65 to 79 with urothelial cancer.

The chain links TRBV7-3 to TRBJ2-5, with unresolved D. From germline, CDR1 is SGHTA and CDR2 FQGTGA. CDR3 length: 13 amino acids. Deletions cut 5 bases from V and 3 bases from J, with 10 bases between. CDR3 amino acids: CASSTGVEETQYF. The CDR3 bases are TGTGCCAGCAGCACTGGTGTTGAAGAGACCCAGTACTTC.

The CDR3 loop reads CASSLSFSYEQYF. In DNA form, the CDR3 reads TGTGCCAGCAGCTTAAGCTTCTCCTACGAGCAGTACTTC. The chain is built from TRBV7-2 and TRBJ2-7; D is unresolved. This CDR3 region has 13 residues. Trimming pared 2 bases from V and 0 bases from J, leaving 5 bases between. Germline V lookup: CDR1 SGHTA, CDR2 FQGNSA.

This clone occurred a few times. The chain links TRBV15 to TRBJ1-1; D is ambiguous. Germline assignment: CDR1 LNHNV and CDR2 YYDKDF (reference sequence). V was clipped by 3 bases and J by 0 bases, with 11 bases between them. The CDR3 has 15 residues. The CDR3 bases are TGTGCCACCAGCAGGAGACAATTCATGAACACTGAAGCTTTCTTT. Translating it yields CATSRRQFMNTEAFF.

This clone was found once. The V and J genes are TRBV7-9 and TRBJ2-1, with 8 bases aligning to TRBD1. The CDR3 is 14 residues long. The germline CDR1 and CDR2 sequences are SEHNR and FQNEAQ (reference sequence). Trimming took 1 base from V and 12 from J; bases not matched to a gene: 8. CDR3 region: CASSLGDRRWAQFF. Written as DNA, the CDR3 is TGTGCCAGCAGCTTAGGGGACAGGCGGTGGGCGCAGTTCTTC.

This chain uses TRBV2 with TRBJ2-2, with a possible D match to TRBD2 (6 bases). Germline assignment: CDR1 SNHLY and CDR2 FYNNEI. V shed 7 bases and J shed 5 bases, with 17 bases lying between them. There are 15 residues in the CDR3. As DNA, the CDR3 is TGTGCCAGCATTGAGGAGCGGGTGGGGACCGGGGAGCTGTTTTTT. This codes for CASIEERVGTGELFF.

The V gene is TRBV7-9, the J gene TRBJ2-5; TRBD1 aligns across 8 bases. Germline CDR1 and CDR2: SEHNR and FQNEAQ (reference sequence). The CDR3 totals 14 residues. V lost 2 bases to trimming and J lost 7 bases; unmatched junction nucleotides: 6. CDR3 sequence reads: CASSLTQGAGTQYF. The CDR3 DNA follows: TGTGCCAGCAGCTTAACGCAGGGGGCAGGGACCCAGTACTTC.

V and J are TRBV14 and TRBJ1-2; 7 bases line up with TRBD1. The CDR3 runs to 16 residues. The junction had 14 bases not matched to a gene; V was cut back by 6 bases and J by 4 bases. Germline V lookup: CDR1 SGHDN, CDR2 FVKESK. In DNA form, the CDR3 reads TGTGCCAGCAGTCTGGAGACAGGGCGCGTCGGCTATGGCTACACCTTC. Its translation: CASSLETGRVGYGYTF.

The gene calls are TRBV7-3 and TRBJ2-3; D is possibly TRBD2 (6 bases). The CDR3 covers 15 residues. Trimming took 2 bases from V and 0 from J, leaving 9 bases between them. The V gene's germline CDR1 is SGHTA and CDR2 FQGTGA. The CDR3 reads CASSLGGISTDTQYF. The CDR3 DNA reads TGTGCCAGCAGCTTAGGGGGGATTAGCACAGATACGCAGTATTTT.

In DNA, the CDR3 is TGTGCCAGCAGCCAAGGGTCGGGACTAGCGGTTCAAGAGACCCAGTACTTC. It yields the protein CASSQGSGLAVQETQYF. V and J are TRBV4-2 and TRBJ2-5; 11 nucleotides match TRBD2. The germline V gene has CDR1 LGHNA and CDR2 YNFKEQ. Trimming took 1 base from V and 2 from J; bases not matched to a gene: 6. The CDR3 is made up of 17 amino acids.

To note about this clone: A junction boundary mismatches the germline segment, possibly from a read error. The chain is built from TRBV2 and TRBJ2-2; 10 bases align to TRBD1. The germline CDR1 and CDR2 sequences are SNHLY and FYNNEI. The CDR3 contains 12 residues. The CDR3 loop is CACRQGAWELFF. The CDR3 DNA reads as TGTGCCTGCAGACAGGGGGCTTGGGAGCTGTTTTTT.